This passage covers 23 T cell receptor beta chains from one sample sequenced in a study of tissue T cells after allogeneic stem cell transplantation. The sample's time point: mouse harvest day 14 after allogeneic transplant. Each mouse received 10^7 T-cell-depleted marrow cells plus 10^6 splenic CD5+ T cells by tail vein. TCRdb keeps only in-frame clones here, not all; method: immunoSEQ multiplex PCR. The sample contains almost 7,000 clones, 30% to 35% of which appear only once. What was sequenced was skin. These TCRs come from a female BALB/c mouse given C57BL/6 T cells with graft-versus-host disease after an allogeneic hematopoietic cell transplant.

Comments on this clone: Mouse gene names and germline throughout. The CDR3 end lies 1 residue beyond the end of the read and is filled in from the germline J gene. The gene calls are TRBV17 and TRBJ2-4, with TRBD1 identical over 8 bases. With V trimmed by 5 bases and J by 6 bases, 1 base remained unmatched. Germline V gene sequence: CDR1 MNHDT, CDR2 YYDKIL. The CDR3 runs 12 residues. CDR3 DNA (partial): TGTGCTAGCAGTCGGACAGGGAACACCTTGTAC. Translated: CASSRTGNTLY. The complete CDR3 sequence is CASSRTGNTLYF.

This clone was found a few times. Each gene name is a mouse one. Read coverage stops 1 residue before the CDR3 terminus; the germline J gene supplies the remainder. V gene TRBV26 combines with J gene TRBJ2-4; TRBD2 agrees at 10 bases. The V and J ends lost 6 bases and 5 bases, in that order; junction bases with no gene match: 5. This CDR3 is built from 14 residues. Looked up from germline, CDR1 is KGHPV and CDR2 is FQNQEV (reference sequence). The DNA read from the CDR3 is TGTGCCAGCAGAACCGGGACTGGGGTAAACACCTTGTAC. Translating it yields CASRTGTGVNTLY. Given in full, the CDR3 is CASRTGTGVNTLYF.

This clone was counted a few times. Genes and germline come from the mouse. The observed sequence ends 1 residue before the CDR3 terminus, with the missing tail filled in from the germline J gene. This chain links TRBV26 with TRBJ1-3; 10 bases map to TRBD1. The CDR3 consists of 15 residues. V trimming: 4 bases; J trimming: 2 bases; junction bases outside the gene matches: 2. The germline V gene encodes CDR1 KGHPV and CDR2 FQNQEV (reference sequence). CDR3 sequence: CASSRQGAAGNTLYF. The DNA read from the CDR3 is TGTGCCAGCAGTCGACAGGGGGCGGCTGGAAATACGCTCTAT.

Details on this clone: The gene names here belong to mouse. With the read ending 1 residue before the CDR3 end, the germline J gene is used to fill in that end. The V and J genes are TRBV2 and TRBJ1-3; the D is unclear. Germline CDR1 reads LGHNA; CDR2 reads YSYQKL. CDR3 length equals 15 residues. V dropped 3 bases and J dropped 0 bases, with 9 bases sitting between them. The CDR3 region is CASSHKHPSGNTLYF. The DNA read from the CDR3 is TGTGCCAGCAGCCACAAACACCCTTCTGGAAATACGCTCTAT.

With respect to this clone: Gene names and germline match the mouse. CDR3 amino acids: CASSLIGSTGQLYF. Incomplete CDR3 DNA: TGTGCCAGCAGTCTGATAGGGTCCACCGGGCAGCTCTAC. V is TRBV26 and J is TRBJ2-2; no firm D call. The sequence runs out 1 residue before the end of the CDR3; the remainder is reconstructed from the germline J gene. This CDR3 is built from 14 residues. V was shortened by 2 bases and J by 4 bases, with 8 bases between the two germline ends. Germline lookup yields CDR1 KGHPV and CDR2 FQNQEV (reference sequence).

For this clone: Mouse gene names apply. The CDR3 sequence is CARLGGSAETLYF. Partial CDR3 DNA: TGTGCCAGACTGGGGGGGAGTGCAGAAACGCTGTAT. The rearrangement uses TRBV13-3 and TRBJ2-3; 10 bases agree with TRBD2. The CDR3 end falls 1 residue outside the read, so it is completed with the germline J gene. This CDR3 is 13 amino acids long. Germline V gene data show CDR1 as NNHDY and CDR2 as SYVADS. The V segment lost 8 bases and the J segment 0 bases; nucleotides outside the gene matches: 0.

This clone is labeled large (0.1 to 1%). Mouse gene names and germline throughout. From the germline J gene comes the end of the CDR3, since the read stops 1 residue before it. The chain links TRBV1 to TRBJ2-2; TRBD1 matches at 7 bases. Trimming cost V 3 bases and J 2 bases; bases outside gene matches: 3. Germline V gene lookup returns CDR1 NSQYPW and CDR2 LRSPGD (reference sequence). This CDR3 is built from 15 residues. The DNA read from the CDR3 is TGCACCTGCAGTGCCGGGACAGCCAACACCGGGCAGCTCTAC. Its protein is CTCSAGTANTGQLY. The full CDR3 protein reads CTCSAGTANTGQLYF.

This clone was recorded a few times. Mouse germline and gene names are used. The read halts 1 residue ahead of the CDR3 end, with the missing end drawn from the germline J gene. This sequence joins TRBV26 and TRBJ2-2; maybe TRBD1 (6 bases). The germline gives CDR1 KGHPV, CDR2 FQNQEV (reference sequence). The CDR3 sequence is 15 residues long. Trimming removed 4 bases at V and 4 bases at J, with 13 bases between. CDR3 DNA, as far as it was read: TGTGCCAGCAGTCCACCAGGGGCGGGCACCGGGCAGCTCTAC. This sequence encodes CASSPPGAGTGQLY. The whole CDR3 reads CASSPPGAGTGQLYF. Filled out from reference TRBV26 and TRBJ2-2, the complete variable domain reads NSKVIQTPRYLVKGQGQKAKMRCIPEKGHPVVFWYQQNKNNEFKFLINFQNQEVLQQIDMTEKRFSAECPSNSPCSLEIQSSEAGDSALYLCASSPPGAGTGQLYFGEGSKLTVL.

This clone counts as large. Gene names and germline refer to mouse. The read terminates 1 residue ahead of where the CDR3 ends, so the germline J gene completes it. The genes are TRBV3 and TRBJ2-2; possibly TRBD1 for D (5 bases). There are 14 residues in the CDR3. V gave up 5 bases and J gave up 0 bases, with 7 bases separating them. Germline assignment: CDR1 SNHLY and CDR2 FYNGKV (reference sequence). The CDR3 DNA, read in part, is TGTGCCAGCAGCCCGACAGCAAACACCGGGCAGCTCTAC. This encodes CASSPTANTGQLY. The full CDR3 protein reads CASSPTANTGQLYF.

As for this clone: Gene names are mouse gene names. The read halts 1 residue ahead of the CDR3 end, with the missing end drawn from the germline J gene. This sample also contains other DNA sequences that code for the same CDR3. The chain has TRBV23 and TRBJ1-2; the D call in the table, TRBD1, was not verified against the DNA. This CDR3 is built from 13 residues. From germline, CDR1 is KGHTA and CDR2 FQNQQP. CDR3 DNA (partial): TGCTCCAGCAGTCAATCAGGGGGATCCGACTACACC. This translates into CSSSQSGGSDYT. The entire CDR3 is CSSSQSGGSDYTF.

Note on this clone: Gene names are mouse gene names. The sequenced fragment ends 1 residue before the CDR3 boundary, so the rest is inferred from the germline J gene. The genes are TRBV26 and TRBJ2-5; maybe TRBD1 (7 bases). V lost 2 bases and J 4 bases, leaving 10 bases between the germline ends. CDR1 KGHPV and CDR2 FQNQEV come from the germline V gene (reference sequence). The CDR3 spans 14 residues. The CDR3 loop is CASSLVRGEDTQYF. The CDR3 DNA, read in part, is TGTGCCAGCAGTCTGGTCAGGGGGGAAGACACCCAGTAC.

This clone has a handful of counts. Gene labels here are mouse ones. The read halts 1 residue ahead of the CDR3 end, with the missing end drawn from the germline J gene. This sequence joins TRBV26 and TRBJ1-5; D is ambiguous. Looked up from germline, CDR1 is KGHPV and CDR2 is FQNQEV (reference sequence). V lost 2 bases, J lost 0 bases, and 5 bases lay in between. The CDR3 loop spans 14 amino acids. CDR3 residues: CASSLTNNNQAPLF. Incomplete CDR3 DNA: TGTGCCAGCAGTCTGACAAATAACAACCAGGCTCCGCTT.

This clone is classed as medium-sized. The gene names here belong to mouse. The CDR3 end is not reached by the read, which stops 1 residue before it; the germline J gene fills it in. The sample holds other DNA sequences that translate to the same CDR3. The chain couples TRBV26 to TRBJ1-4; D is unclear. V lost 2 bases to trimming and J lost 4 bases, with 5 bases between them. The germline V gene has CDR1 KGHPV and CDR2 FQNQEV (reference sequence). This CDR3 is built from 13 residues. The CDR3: CASSLNSNERLFF. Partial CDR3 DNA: TGTGCCAGCAGTCTGAACAGCAACGAAAGATTATTT.

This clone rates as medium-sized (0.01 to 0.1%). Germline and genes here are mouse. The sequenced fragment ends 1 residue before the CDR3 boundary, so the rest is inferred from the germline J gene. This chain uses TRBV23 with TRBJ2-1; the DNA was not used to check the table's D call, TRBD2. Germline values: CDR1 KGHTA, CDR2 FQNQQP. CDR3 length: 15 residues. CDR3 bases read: TGCTCCAGCAGTCAACTGGGGGGGGTATATGCTGAGCAGTTC. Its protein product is CSSSQLGGVYAEQF. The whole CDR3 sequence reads CSSSQLGGVYAEQFF. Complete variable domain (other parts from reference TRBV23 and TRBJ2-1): DAAVTQKPRYLIKMKGQEAEMKCIPEKGHTAVFWYQQKQSKELKFLIYFQNQQPLDQIDMVKERFSAVCPSSSLCSLGIRTCEAEDSALYLCSSSQLGGVYAEQFFGPGTRLTVL.

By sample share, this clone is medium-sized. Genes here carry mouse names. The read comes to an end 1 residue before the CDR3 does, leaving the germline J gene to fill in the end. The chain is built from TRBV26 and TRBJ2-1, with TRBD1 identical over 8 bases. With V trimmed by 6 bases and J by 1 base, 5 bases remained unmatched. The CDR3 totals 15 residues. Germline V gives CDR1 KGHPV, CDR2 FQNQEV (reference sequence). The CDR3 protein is CASRQTGANYAEQFF. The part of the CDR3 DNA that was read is TGTGCCAGCAGGCAGACAGGGGCAAACTATGCTGAGCAGTTC.

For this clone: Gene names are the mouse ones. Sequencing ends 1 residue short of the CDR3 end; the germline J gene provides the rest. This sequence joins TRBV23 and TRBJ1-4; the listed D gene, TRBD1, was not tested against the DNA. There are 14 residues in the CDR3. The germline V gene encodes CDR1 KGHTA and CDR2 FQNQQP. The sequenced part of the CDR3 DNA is TGCTCCAGCAGTCAATCAAGAGGGAACGAAAGATTATTT. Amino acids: CSSSQSRGNERLF. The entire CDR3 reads CSSSQSRGNERLFF.

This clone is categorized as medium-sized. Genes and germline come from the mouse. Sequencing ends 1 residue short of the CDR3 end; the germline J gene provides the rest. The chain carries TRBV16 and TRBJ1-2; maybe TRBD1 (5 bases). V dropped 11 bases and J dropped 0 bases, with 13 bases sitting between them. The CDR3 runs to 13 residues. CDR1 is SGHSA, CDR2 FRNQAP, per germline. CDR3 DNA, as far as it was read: TGTGCAGCCGGTCGGGGGGCAAACTCCGACTACACC. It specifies CAAGRGANSDYT. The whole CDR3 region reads CAAGRGANSDYTF.

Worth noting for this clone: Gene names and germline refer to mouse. CDR3 DNA, as far as it was read: TGTGCCAGCAGCTTACAGCGAGGTGAACAGTAC. Amino acid sequence: CASSLQRGEQY. The full CDR3 protein is CASSLQRGEQYF. The chain links TRBV3 to TRBJ2-7; D is unclear. Read sequence stops 1 residue before the CDR3 end, and the germline J gene provides the missing end. The V gene lost 2 bases and the J gene lost 6 bases, with 8 bases spanning the gap. This CDR3 has 12 amino acids. CDR1 SNHLY and CDR2 FYNGKV come from the germline V gene (reference sequence). Drawing the rest from reference TRBV3 and TRBJ2-7, the complete variable domain is GPKVLQIPSHQIIDMGQMVTLNCDPVSNHLYFYWYKQILGQQMEFLVNFYNGKVMEKSKLFKDQFSVERPDGSYFTLKIQPTALEDSAVYFCASSLQRGEQYFGPGTRLTVL.

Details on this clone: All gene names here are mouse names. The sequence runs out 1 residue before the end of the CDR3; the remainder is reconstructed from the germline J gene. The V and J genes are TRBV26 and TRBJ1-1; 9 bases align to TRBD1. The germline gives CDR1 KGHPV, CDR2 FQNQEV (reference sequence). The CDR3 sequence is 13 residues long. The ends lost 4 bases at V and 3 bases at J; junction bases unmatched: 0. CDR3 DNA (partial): TGTGCCAGCAGTCGACAGGGGGACACAGAAGTCTTC. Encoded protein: CASSRQGDTEVF. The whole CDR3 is CASSRQGDTEVFF.

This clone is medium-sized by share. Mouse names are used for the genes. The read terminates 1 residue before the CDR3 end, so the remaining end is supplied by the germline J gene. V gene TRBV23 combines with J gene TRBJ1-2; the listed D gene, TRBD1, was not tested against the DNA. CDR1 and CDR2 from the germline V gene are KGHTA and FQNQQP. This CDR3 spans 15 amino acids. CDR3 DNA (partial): TGCTCCAGCAGTCACTTCAGGGTTAGGAACTCCGACTACACC. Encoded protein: CSSSHFRVRNSDYT. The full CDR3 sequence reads CSSSHFRVRNSDYTF. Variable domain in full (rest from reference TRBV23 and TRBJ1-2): DAAVTQKPRYLIKMKGQEAEMKCIPEKGHTAVFWYQQKQSKELKFLIYFQNQQPLDQIDMVKERFSAVCPSSSLCSLGIRTCEAEDSALYLCSSSHFRVRNSDYTFGSGTRLLVI.

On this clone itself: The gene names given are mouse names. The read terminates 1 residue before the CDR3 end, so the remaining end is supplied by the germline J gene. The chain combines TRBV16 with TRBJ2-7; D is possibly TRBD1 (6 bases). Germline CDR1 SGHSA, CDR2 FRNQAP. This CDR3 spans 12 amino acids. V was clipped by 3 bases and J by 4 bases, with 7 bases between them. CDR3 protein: CASSFQGYEQYF. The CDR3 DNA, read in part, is TGTGCAAGCAGCTTCCAGGGGTATGAACAGTAC.

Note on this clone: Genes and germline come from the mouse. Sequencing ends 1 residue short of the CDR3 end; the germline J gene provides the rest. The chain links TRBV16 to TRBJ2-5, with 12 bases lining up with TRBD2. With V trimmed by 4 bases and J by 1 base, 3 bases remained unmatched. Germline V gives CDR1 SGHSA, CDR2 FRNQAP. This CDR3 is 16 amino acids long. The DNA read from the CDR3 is TGTGCAAGCAGCTCGGACTGGGGGGGAGACCAAGACACCCAGTAC. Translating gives CASSSDWGGDQDTQY. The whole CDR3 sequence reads CASSSDWGGDQDTQYF.

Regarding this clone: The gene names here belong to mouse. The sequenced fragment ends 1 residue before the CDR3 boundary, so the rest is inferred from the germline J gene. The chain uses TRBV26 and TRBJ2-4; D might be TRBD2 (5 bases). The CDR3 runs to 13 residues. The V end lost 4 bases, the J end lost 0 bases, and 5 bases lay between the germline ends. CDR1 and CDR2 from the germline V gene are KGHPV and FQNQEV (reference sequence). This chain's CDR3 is CASSPGSQNTLYF. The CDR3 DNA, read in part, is TGTGCCAGCAGTCCTGGGAGTCAAAACACCTTGTAC. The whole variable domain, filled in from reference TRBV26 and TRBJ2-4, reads NSKVIQTPRYLVKGQGQKAKMRCIPEKGHPVVFWYQQNKNNEFKFLINFQNQEVLQQIDMTEKRFSAECPSNSPCSLEIQSSEAGDSALYLCASSPGSQNTLYFGAGTRLSVL.